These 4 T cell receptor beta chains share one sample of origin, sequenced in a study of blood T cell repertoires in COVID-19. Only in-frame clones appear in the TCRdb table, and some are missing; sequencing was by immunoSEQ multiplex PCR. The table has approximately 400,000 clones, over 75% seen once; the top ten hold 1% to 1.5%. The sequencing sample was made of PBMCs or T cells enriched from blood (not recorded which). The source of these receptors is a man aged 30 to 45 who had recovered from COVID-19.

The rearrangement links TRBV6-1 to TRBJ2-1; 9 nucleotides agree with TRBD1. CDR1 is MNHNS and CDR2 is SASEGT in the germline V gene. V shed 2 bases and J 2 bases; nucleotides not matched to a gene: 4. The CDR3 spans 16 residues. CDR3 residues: CASSEFGQGPYNEQFF. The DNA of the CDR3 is TGTGCCAGCAGTGAATTCGGACAGGGGCCCTACAATGAGCAGTTCTTC.

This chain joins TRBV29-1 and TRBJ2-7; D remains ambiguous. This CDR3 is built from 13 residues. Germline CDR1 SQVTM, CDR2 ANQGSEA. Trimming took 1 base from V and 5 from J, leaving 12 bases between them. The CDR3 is CSVEGQDIDEQYF. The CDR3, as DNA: TGCAGCGTTGAAGGGCAGGATATCGACGAGCAGTACTTC.

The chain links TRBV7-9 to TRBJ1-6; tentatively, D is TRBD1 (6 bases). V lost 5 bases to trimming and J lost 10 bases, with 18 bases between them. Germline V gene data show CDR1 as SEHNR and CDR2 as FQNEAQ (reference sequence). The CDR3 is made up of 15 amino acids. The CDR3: CASSQDPGGRSPLHF. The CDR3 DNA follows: TGTGCCAGCAGCCAAGACCCGGGGGGCAGATCACCCCTCCACTTT.

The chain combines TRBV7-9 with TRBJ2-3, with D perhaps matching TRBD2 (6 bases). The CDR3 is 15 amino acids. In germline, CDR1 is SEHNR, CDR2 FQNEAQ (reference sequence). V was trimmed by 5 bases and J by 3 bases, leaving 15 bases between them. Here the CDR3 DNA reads TGTGCCAGCAGCCCGGGGGACGGGGGAACAGATACGCAGTATTTT. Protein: CASSPGDGGTDTQYF. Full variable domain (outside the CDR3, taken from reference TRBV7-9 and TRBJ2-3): DTGVSQNPRHKITKRGQNVTFRCDPISEHNRLYWYRQTLGQGPEFLTYFQNEAQLEKSRLLSDRFSAERPKGSFSTLEIQRTEQGDSAMYLCASSPGDGGTDTQYFGPGTRLTVL.